This entry concerns a single T cell receptor (beta chain). Generated by immunoSEQ multiplex PCR, the TCRdb table keeps only in-frame clones and is missing some. Of some 110,000 clones in the sample, 60% to 85% were seen once. This sample is part of a study of blood T cell repertoires in COVID-19. Material for sequencing was peripheral blood. This sequence was found in a man in his 70s with acute or convalescent COVID-19.

As DNA, the CDR3 is TGTGCCAGCAGCAGGACAGGGGCCTACGAGCAGTACTTC. This encodes CASSRTGAYEQYF. This rearrangement joins TRBV9 to TRBJ2-7; TRBD1 aligns across 9 bases. Germline lookup yields CDR1 SGDLS and CDR2 YYNGEE. V shed 4 bases and J 2 bases; nucleotides not matched to a gene: 1. This CDR3 has 13 residues.